These 15 T cell receptor beta chains share one sample of origin, sequenced in a study of monozygotic twins with inflammatory bowel disease. TCRdb re-called the 5' RACE reads; one entry per CDR3 protein, DNA not given. The record lists some 100,000 distinct CDR3 sequences, of which the ten most abundant hold about an eighth. Material for sequencing was blood. The receptors were sampled from a human donor with ulcerative colitis or Crohn's disease, or a healthy co-twin of an affected twin (not recorded which).

V usage is TRBV2 and J usage is TRBJ2-3; absent DNA, TCRdb's TRBD1 call cannot be checked. CDR1 SNHLY and CDR2 FYNNEI come from the germline V gene. This CDR3 region has 13 residues. CDR3 residues: CASNAPLTDTQYF. The whole variable domain, filled in from reference TRBV2 and TRBJ2-3, reads EPEVTQTPSHQVTQMGQEVILRCVPISNHLYFYWYRQILGQKVEFLVSFYNNEISEKSEIFDDQFSVERPDGSNFTLKIRSTKLEDSAMYFCASNAPLTDTQYFGPGTRLTVL.

V usage is TRBV5-5 and J usage is TRBJ1-2; the TRBD1 assignment by TCRdb is unverifiable without DNA. The CDR3 is 15 residues long. Germline V gene data show CDR1 as SGHKS and CDR2 as YYEKEE (reference sequence). The CDR3 sequence is CASSPGGQGHYGYTF. Full variable domain (missing parts from reference TRBV5-5 and TRBJ1-2): DAGVTQSPTHLIKTRGQQVTLRCSPISGHKSVSWYQQVLGQGPQFIFQYYEKEERGRGNFPDRFSARQFPNYSSELNVNALLLGDSALYLCASSPGGQGHYGYTFGSGTRLTVV.

The chain carries TRBV4-1 and TRBJ2-1; the TRBD1 assignment by TCRdb is unverifiable without DNA. The CDR3 is 16 amino acids. Germline-derived CDR1 and CDR2 are MGHRA and YSYEKL. This chain's CDR3 is CASSRDSWSSNNEQFF.

The chain couples TRBV28 to TRBJ2-7; there is no DNA to check the TCRdb D call of TRBD2. The CDR3 extends over 17 amino acids. The germline V gene has CDR1 MDHEN and CDR2 SYDVKM. The CDR3 spells CASSLLSRREGSYEQYF. Variable domain in full (rest from reference TRBV28 and TRBJ2-7): DVKVTQSSRYLVKRTGEKVFLECVQDMDHENMFWYRQDPGLGLRLIYFSYDVKMKEKGDIPEGYSVSREKKERFSLILESASTNQTSMYLCASSLLSRREGSYEQYFGPGTRLTVT.

This rearrangement joins TRBV20-1 to TRBJ1-5. CDR1 DFQATT and CDR2 SNEGSKA come from the germline V gene (reference sequence). This CDR3 is 13 amino acids long. This CDR3 reads CSARLGVNQPQHF.

This chain uses TRBV15 with TRBJ2-2; TCRdb names TRBD1, which stays unverified in the absence of DNA. Germline CDR1 is LNHNV and CDR2 is YYDKDF (reference sequence). This CDR3 spans 17 amino acids. CDR3 in amino acids: CATSRDWGTGLTGELFF.

This chain joins TRBV12-3 or TRBV12-4 and TRBJ2-5; there is no DNA to check the TCRdb D call of TRBD1. The CDR3 runs 18 residues. The CDR3 here is CASRPSGAHSQYQETQYF.

The V call is TRBV12-3 or TRBV12-4, the J call TRBJ2-1; TCRdb returns TRBD1, unconfirmable since there is no DNA. This CDR3 has 15 amino acids. The CDR3 here is CAVTGTLGAYNEQFF.

The chain recombines TRBV20-1 with TRBJ2-7. Germline loops: CDR1 DFQATT, CDR2 SNEGSKA (reference sequence). CDR3 size: 14 residues. The CDR3: CSARVLATSYEQYF.

J is TRBJ2-7 and V is TRBV9. Germline CDR1 reads SGDLS; CDR2 reads YYNGEE. The CDR3 covers 14 residues. This chain's CDR3 is CASSVQDGSYEQYF. The full variable domain, in which reference TRBV9 and TRBJ2-7 provide the parts outside the CDR3, is DSGVTQTPKHLITATGQRVTLRCSPRSGDLSVYWYQQSLDQGLQFLIQYYNGEERAKGNILERFSAQQFPDLHSELNLSSLELGDSALYFCASSVQDGSYEQYFGPGTRLTVT.

This chain connects TRBV6-5 to TRBJ1-2. Germline CDR1 is MNHEY and CDR2 is SVGAGI. The CDR3 is 13 amino acids. The CDR3 loop reads CASSKDGSVGYTF.

This chain joins TRBV15 and TRBJ2-5; TCRdb's D call of TRBD2 is untestable without DNA. CDR1 is LNHNV and CDR2 is YYDKDF in the germline V gene (reference sequence). The length of the CDR3 is 15 residues. CDR3 in amino acids: CATSRGGGAKETQYF.

V gene TRBV4-1 combines with J gene TRBJ2-1; the D call from TCRdb, TRBD1, cannot be confirmed without DNA. Germline CDR1 reads MGHRA; CDR2 reads YSYEKL. This CDR3 is 16 amino acids long. The CDR3 protein is CASSQGVERVDNEQFF.

The V and J genes are TRBV12-3 or TRBV12-4 and TRBJ2-7; TCRdb designates TRBD1, a call that cannot be tested without DNA. There are 16 residues in the CDR3. The CDR3 reads CASSYLGPGTDYEQYF.

The chain uses TRBV5-1 and TRBJ1-2; the TCRdb D gene call, TRBD1, has no DNA to confirm it. Germline V gene sequence: CDR1 SGHRS, CDR2 YFSETQ. The CDR3 has 14 residues. The CDR3 loop is CASSQDRSNYGYTF.